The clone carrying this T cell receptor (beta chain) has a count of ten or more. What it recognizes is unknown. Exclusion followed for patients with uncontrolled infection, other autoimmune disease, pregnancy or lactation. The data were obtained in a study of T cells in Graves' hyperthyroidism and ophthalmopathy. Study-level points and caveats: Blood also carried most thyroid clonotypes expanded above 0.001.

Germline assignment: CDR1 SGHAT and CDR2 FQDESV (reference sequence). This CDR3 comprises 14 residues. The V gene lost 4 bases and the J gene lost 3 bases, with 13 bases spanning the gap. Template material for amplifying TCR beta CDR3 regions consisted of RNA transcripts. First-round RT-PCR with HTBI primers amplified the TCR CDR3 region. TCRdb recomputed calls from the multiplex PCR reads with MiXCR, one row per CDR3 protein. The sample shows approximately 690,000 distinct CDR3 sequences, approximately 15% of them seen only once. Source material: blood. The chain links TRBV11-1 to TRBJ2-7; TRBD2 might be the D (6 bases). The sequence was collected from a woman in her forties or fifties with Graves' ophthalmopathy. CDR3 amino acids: CASSSIGRIYEQYF. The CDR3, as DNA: TGTGCCAGCAGCTCGATCGGGAGAATCTACGAGCAGTACTTC.